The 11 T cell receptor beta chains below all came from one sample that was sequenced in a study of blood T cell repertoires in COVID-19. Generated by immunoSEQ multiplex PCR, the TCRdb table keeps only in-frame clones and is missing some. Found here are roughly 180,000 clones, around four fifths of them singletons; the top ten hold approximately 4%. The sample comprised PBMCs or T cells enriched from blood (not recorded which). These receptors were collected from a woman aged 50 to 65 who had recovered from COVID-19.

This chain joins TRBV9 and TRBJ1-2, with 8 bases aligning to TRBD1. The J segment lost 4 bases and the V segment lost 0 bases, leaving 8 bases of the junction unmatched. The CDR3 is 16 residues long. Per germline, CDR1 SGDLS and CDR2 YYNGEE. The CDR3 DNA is TGTGCCAGCAGCGTAGGTGGCCAGGGGGCGGGCTATGGCTACACCTTC. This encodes CASSVGGQGAGYGYTF. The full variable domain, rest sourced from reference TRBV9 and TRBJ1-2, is DSGVTQTPKHLITATGQRVTLRCSPRSGDLSVYWYQQSLDQGLQFLIQYYNGEERAKGNILERFSAQQFPDLHSELNLSSLELGDSALYFCASSVGGQGAGYGYTFGSGTRLTVV.

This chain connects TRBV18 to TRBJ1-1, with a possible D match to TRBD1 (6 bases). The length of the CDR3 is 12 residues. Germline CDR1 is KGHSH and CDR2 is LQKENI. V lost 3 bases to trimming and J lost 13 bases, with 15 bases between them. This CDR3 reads CASSPLQGEGFF. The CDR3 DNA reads TGTGCCAGCTCACCGTTACAGGGAGAGGGTTTCTTT.

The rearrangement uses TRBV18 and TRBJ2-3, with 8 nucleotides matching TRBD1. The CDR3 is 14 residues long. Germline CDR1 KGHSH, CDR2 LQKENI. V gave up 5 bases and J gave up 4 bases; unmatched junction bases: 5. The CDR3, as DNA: TGTGCCAGCTCAGGGACAGGTAACCCAGATACGCAGTATTTT. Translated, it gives CASSGTGNPDTQYF. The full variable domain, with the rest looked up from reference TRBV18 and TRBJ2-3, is NAGVMQNPRHLVRRRGQEARLRCSPMKGHSHVYWYRQLPEEGLKFMVYLQKENIIDESGMPKERFSAEFPKEGPSILRIQQVVRGDSAAYFCASSGTGNPDTQYFGPGTRLTVL.

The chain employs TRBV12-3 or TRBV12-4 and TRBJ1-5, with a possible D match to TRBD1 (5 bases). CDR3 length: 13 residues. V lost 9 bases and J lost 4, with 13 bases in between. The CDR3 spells CASQRQPNQPQHF. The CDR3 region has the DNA TGTGCCAGTCAAAGACAGCCAAATCAGCCCCAGCATTTT.

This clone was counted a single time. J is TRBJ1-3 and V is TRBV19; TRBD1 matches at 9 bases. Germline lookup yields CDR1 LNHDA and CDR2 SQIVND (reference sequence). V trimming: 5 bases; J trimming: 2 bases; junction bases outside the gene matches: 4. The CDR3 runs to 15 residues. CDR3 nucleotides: TGTGCCAGTAGTCTACAGGGGGCGGCTGGAAACACCATATATTTT. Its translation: CASSLQGAAGNTIYF.

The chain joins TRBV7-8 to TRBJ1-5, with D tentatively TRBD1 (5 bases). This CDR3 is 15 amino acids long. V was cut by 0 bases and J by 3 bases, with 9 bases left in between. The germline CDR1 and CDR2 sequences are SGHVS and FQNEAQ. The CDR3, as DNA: TGTGCCAGCAGCTTAGCGGGCAGGGTCAATCAGCCCCAGCATTTT. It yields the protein CASSLAGRVNQPQHF. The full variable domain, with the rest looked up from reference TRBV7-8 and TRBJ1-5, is GAGVSQSPRYKVAKRGQDVALRCDPISGHVSLFWYQQALGQGPEFLTYFQNEAQLDKSGLPSDRFFAERPEGSVSTLKIQRTQQEDSAVYLCASSLAGRVNQPQHFGDGTRLSIL.

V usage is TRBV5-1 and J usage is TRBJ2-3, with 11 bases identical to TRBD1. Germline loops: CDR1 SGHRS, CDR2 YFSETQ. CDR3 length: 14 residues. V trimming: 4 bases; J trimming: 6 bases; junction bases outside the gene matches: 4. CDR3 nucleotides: TGCGCCAGCAGCCGGACAGGGGGCCGGGATACGCAGTATTTT. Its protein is CASSRTGGRDTQYF.

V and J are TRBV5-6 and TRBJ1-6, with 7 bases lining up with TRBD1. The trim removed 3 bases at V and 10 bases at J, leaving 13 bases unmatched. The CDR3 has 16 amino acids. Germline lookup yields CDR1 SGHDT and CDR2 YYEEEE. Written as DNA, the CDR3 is TGTGCCAGCAGCTCGGGACAGCTCATTCGGGCCTCACCCCTCCACTTT. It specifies CASSSGQLIRASPLHF.

CDR3 in amino acids: CSAPDSGYTF. The CDR3 DNA is TGCAGTGCCCCGGACAGTGGCTACACCTTC. The chain carries TRBV20-1 and TRBJ1-2, with D possibly TRBD1 on 6 matching bases. The germline V gene has CDR1 DFQATT and CDR2 SNEGSKA (reference sequence). Trimming removed 6 bases from V and 7 bases from J, with 9 bases in between. This CDR3 region has 10 residues.

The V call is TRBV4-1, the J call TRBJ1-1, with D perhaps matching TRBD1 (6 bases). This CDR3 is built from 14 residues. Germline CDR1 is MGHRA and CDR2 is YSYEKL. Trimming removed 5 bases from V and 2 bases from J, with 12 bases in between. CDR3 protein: CASSIHRDNTEAFF. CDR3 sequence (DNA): TGCGCCAGCAGCATCCACAGGGATAACACTGAAGCTTTCTTT.

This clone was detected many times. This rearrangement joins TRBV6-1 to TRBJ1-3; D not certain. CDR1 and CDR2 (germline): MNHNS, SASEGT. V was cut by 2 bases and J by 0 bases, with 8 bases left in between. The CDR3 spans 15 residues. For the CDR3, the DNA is TGTGCCAGCAGTGAATACCCCAGCTCTGGAAACACCATATATTTT. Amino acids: CASSEYPSSGNTIYF.